These 27 T cell receptor beta chains share one sample of origin, sequenced in a study of control samples from healthy donors and cancer patients. Sequenced by immunoSEQ multiplex PCR; TCRdb stores in-frame clones only, minus some. The repertoire consists of about 130,000 clones, with 85% to 95% occurring once and the leading ten covering 0.55% to 0.65%. The sequencing sample was made of PBMCs. These receptors all come from a man aged 80 or over with head and neck cancer.

The chain carries TRBV5-1 and TRBJ1-1; D is possibly TRBD1 (5 bases). Per the germline V gene, CDR1 is SGHRS and CDR2 is YFSETQ. Trimming cost V 6 bases and J 5 bases, with 17 bases left between them. CDR3 size: 14 residues. The DNA of the CDR3 is TGCGCCAGCACCCAGGTAGAGGGGCGGACTGAAGCTTTCTTT. Amino acids: CASTQVEGRTEAFF. Based on the CDR3 plus reference TRBV5-1 and TRBJ1-1, the full variable domain is KAGVTQTPRYLIKTRGQQVTLSCSPISGHRSVSWYQQTPGQGLQFLFEYFSETQRNKGNFPGRFSGRQFSNSRSEMNVSTLELGDSALYLCASTQVEGRTEAFFGQGTRLTVV.

The chain employs TRBV14 and TRBJ2-1; 8 bases fit TRBD2. The CDR3 loop spans 17 amino acids. The V gene end was trimmed by 3 bases and the J gene end by 3 bases; junction bases not matched to a gene: 10. Germline lookup yields CDR1 SGHDN and CDR2 FVKESK. The CDR3 loop is CASSHGPGGVFYNEQFF. Here the CDR3 DNA reads TGTGCCAGCAGCCACGGTCCCGGGGGGGTTTTCTACAATGAGCAGTTCTTC.

This rearrangement joins TRBV5-4 to TRBJ2-3; D perhaps matches TRBD1 (5 bases). V was shortened by 4 bases and J by 1 base, with 22 bases between the two germline ends. The CDR3 is made up of 18 amino acids. Germline V lookup: CDR1 SGHNT, CDR2 YYREEE (reference sequence). The CDR3 loop is CASSPWGRLGGRTDTQYF. Written as DNA, the CDR3 is TGTGCCAGCAGCCCCTGGGGCCGGCTAGGCGGACGCACAGATACGCAGTATTTT. Using reference TRBV5-4 and TRBJ2-3 for the parts outside the CDR3, the full variable domain is ETGVTQSPTHLIKTRGQQVTLRCSSQSGHNTVSWYQQALGQGPQFIFQYYREEENGRGNFPPRFSGLQFPNYSSELNVNALELDDSALYLCASSPWGRLGGRTDTQYFGPGTRLTVL.

The J gene is TRBJ2-1, the V gene TRBV5-6; a possible D gene is TRBD2 (6 bases). V gave up 4 bases and J gave up 6 bases, with 17 bases separating them. The CDR3 consists of 15 residues. From germline, CDR1 is SGHDT and CDR2 YYEEEE. For the CDR3, the DNA is TGTGCCAGCAGCCCTGTCGGGGGACGTCGCAATGAGCAGTTCTTC. As protein: CASSPVGGRRNEQFF.

As concerns this clone: Other DNA sequences in this specimen translate into the identical CDR3. The rearrangement links TRBV19 to TRBJ2-5; weak D call: TRBD2 (7 bases). CDR3 length equals 14 residues. V shed 3 bases and J shed 1 base, with 9 bases lying between them. The germline V gene has CDR1 LNHDA and CDR2 SQIVND (reference sequence). This CDR3 is CASSIGGAQETQYF. The CDR3 DNA is TGTGCCAGTAGTATTGGGGGGGCCCAAGAGACCCAGTACTTC. Based on the CDR3 plus reference TRBV19 and TRBJ2-5, the full variable domain is DGGITQSPKYLFRKEGQNVTLSCEQNLNHDAMYWYRQDPGQGLRLIYYSQIVNDFQKGDIAEGYSVSREKKESFPLTVTSAQKNPTAFYLCASSIGGAQETQYFGPGTRLLVL.

The V and J genes are TRBV30 and TRBJ1-2; possible D gene TRBD1, 5 bases. The germline gives CDR1 GTSNPN, CDR2 SVGIG (reference sequence). V lost 3 bases and J 8 bases, leaving 10 bases between the germline ends. The CDR3 loop spans 11 amino acids. DNA of the CDR3: TGTGCCTGGAGCGCCTGGGGCGGCTACACCTTC. This codes for CAWSAWGGYTF.

The chain joins TRBV15 to TRBJ2-7; the match to TRBD2 covers 7 bases. Germline V gene lookup returns CDR1 LNHNV and CDR2 YYDKDF (reference sequence). V lost 0 bases, J lost 4 bases, and 9 bases stayed unmatched. This CDR3 contains 16 residues. The CDR3 nucleotides are TGTGCCACCAGCAGAGATCAGCCTAGCGGTTCTTACGAGCAGTACTTC. Protein sequence: CATSRDQPSGSYEQYF.

The gene calls are TRBV27 and TRBJ1-6, with D possibly matching TRBD1 (5 bases). The germline V gene has CDR1 MNHEY and CDR2 SMNVEV (reference sequence). The V gene lost 5 bases and the J gene lost 9 bases, with 17 bases spanning the gap. This CDR3 spans 15 amino acids. CDR3 nucleotides: TGTGCCAGCAGTAAAGGGACCGCATATGGTTCACCCCTCCACTTT. Translated, it gives CASSKGTAYGSPLHF.

The rearrangement links TRBV6-5 to TRBJ1-1; D gene unclear. Trimming left V 5 bases short and J 6 bases short, with 7 bases between. The CDR3 covers 11 residues. Germline V gene data show CDR1 as MNHEY and CDR2 as SVGAGI. In DNA form, the CDR3 reads TGTGCCAGCAGTACATCCCCTGAAGCTTTCTTT. Translated, it gives CASSTSPEAFF.

Written as DNA, the CDR3 is TGCGCCAGCAGTGAGAGGGCTCTCGGCAGCACTGAAGCTTTCTTT. It encodes CASSERALGSTEAFF. The chain couples TRBV10-1 to TRBJ1-1; unclear D gene. Trimming left V 2 bases short and J 4 bases short, with 14 bases between. The CDR3 sequence is 15 residues long. CDR1 and CDR2 from the germline V gene are WNHNN and SYGVQD (reference sequence).

The chain is built from TRBV3-1 (or the pseudogene TRBV3-2) and TRBJ2-3; 11 bases are shared with TRBD2. The trim removed 0 bases at V and 5 bases at J, leaving 10 bases unmatched. This CDR3 contains 18 residues. Germline CDR1 reads LGHDT; CDR2 reads YNNKEL (reference sequence). CDR3 residues: CASSQDFLTSGEVDTQYF. CDR3 sequence (DNA): TGTGCCAGCAGCCAAGACTTTTTGACTAGCGGGGAGGTAGATACGCAGTATTTT.

The CDR3 nucleotides are TGTGCCAGTAGTATCCCGTTGGGAGATACGCAGTATTTT. This codes for CASSIPLGDTQYF. The rearrangement uses TRBV19 and TRBJ2-3; D ambiguous. From germline, CDR1 is LNHDA and CDR2 SQIVND (reference sequence). V was trimmed by 3 bases and J by 5 bases, leaving 9 bases between them. The CDR3 contains 13 residues.

This clone was seen only once. This chain links TRBV19 with TRBJ2-1; TRBD2 agrees at 8 bases. Germline V CDR1 and CDR2: LNHDA, SQIVND (reference sequence). V gave up 2 bases and J gave up 4 bases; unmatched junction bases: 7. The CDR3 spans 16 residues. The CDR3 DNA reads as TGTGCCAGTAGTATAAAGGGTAGCGGGGCATACAATGAGCAGTTCTTC. Translation: CASSIKGSGAYNEQFF. The whole variable domain, filled in from reference TRBV19 and TRBJ2-1, reads DGGITQSPKYLFRKEGQNVTLSCEQNLNHDAMYWYRQDPGQGLRLIYYSQIVNDFQKGDIAEGYSVSREKKESFPLTVTSAQKNPTAFYLCASSIKGSGAYNEQFFGPGTRLTVL.

The V gene is TRBV6-5, the J gene TRBJ1-1; possible D gene TRBD1, 5 bases. CDR3 length: 14 residues. Germline-derived CDR1 and CDR2 are MNHEY and SVGAGI. The V gene lost 2 bases and the J gene lost 5 bases, with 12 bases spanning the gap. The CDR3, as DNA: TGTGCCAGCAGTTACGACGGGAAGGGGACTGAAGCTTTCTTT. It yields the protein CASSYDGKGTEAFF.

The CDR3 region has the DNA TGCGCCAGCAGCACGCTCGGCAGGGGAACACAAGCTTTCTTT. It specifies CASSTLGRGTQAFF. This sequence joins TRBV4-1 and TRBJ1-1; a weak D match, TRBD1 (6 bases). Looked up from germline, CDR1 is MGHRA and CDR2 is YSYEKL. The CDR3 covers 14 residues. V lost 5 bases to trimming and J lost 9 bases, with 19 bases between them.

J is TRBJ2-7 and V is TRBV11-2, with D perhaps matching TRBD1 (5 bases). The CDR3 consists of 15 residues. With 0 bases removed from V and 2 bases from J, the gap between germline ends came to 11 bases. CDR1 and CDR2 from the germline V gene are SGHAT and FQNNGV. The CDR3 loop reads CASSLEAGRAYEQYF. In DNA form, the CDR3 reads TGTGCCAGCAGCTTAGAGGCAGGGCGCGCCTACGAGCAGTACTTC.

The chain carries TRBV4-1 and TRBJ2-7, with D tentatively TRBD1 (5 bases). CDR3 length equals 15 residues. V lost 0 bases, J lost 1 base, and 10 bases lay in between. Germline lookup yields CDR1 MGHRA and CDR2 YSYEKL. DNA for the CDR3: TGCGCCAGCAGCCAAGATAAAGACAGTTCCTACGAGCAGTACTTC. This codes for CASSQDKDSSYEQYF.

The chain couples TRBV5-8 to TRBJ2-3, with 7 bases identical to TRBD1. Germline CDR1 reads SGHTS; CDR2 reads YDEGEE. The V and J ends lost 8 bases and 0 bases, in that order; junction bases with no gene match: 6. The CDR3 spans 14 residues. CDR3 protein: CASKRGPSTDTQYF. The CDR3 nucleotides are TGTGCCAGTAAGAGGGGGCCTAGCACAGATACGCAGTATTTT. Full variable domain (remainder filled in from reference TRBV5-8 and TRBJ2-3): EAGVTQSPTHLIKTRGQQATLRCSPISGHTSVYWYQQALGLGLQFLLWYDEGEERNRGNFPPRFSGRQFPNYSSELNVNALELEDSALYLCASKRGPSTDTQYFGPGTRLTVL.

The V call is TRBV9, the J call TRBJ2-5; D perhaps matches TRBD2 (5 bases). There are 14 residues in the CDR3. CDR1 and CDR2 from the germline V gene are SGDLS and YYNGEE. V lost 4 bases, J lost 5 bases, and 15 bases lay in between. As DNA, the CDR3 is TGTGCCAGCAGCCCAGTCTCCCGGGGTGAGACCCAGTACTTC. This translates into CASSPVSRGETQYF.

The rearrangement joins TRBV4-1 to TRBJ2-5; D assignment may be TRBD1 or TRBD2 (6 bases each). The V end lost 4 bases, the J end lost 0 bases, and 12 bases lay between the germline ends. The CDR3 is 15 residues long. The germline V gene has CDR1 MGHRA and CDR2 YSYEKL. The CDR3 DNA follows: TGCGCCAGCAGCCCTAGGAGGGACAACCAAGAGACCCAGTACTTC. Its translation: CASSPRRDNQETQYF.

The chain is built from TRBV6-5 and TRBJ2-7; the D call may be TRBD1 or TRBD2 (6 bases each). Trimming took off 0 bases at V and 6 bases at J, with 12 bases between the two ends. This CDR3 contains 14 residues. Germline CDR1 is MNHEY and CDR2 is SVGAGI. The CDR3 region has the DNA TGTGCCAGCAGTTACTCGCGGGGCAGGGGCGAGCAGTACTTC. Protein product: CASSYSRGRGEQYF.

The chain links TRBV2 to TRBJ1-5; TRBD1 aligns across 7 bases. With 8 bases clipped from V and 5 bases from J, the junction kept 9 bases outside the gene matches. This CDR3 is 14 amino acids long. Per the germline V gene, CDR1 is SNHLY and CDR2 is FYNNEI. Here the CDR3 reads CASDAGTEYQPQHF. The CDR3 nucleotides are TGTGCCAGCGATGCCGGGACAGAATATCAGCCCCAGCATTTT.

This chain joins TRBV21-1 and TRBJ2-2. TRBV21-1 is assigned pseudogene status. This CDR3 region has 12 residues. The CDR3 sequence: CATKDETGELFF. CDR3 in DNA: TGTGCCACCAAGGATGAAACCGGGGAGCTGTTTTTT.

This sequence joins TRBV6-2 or TRBV6-3 and TRBJ2-2, with TRBD1 matching over 7 bases. Germline V gives CDR1 MNHEY, CDR2 SVGEGT. V lost 2 bases and J lost 4; bases outside the gene matches: 10. This CDR3 comprises 17 residues. CDR3 amino acids: CASSYDRDRTSTGELFF. The CDR3 DNA is TGTGCCAGCAGTTACGACAGGGACAGAACAAGCACCGGGGAGCTGTTTTTT.

This clone was observed a handful of times. The chain is built from TRBV14 and TRBJ2-7, with a weak D call TRBD1 (5 bases). CDR3 length equals 13 residues. V was shortened by 3 bases and J by 5 bases, with 11 bases between the two germline ends. CDR1 and CDR2 (germline): SGHDN, FVKESK. The CDR3 reads CASSQTDLHEQYF. The CDR3 coding sequence is TGTGCCAGCAGCCAGACAGACCTCCACGAGCAGTACTTC. The full variable domain, its missing parts supplied by reference TRBV14 and TRBJ2-7, is EAGVTQFPSHSVIEKGQTVTLRCDPISGHDNLYWYRRVMGKEIKFLLHFVKESKQDESGMPNNRFLAERTGGTYSTLKVQPAELEDSGVYFCASSQTDLHEQYFGPGTRLTVT.

This chain links TRBV2 with TRBJ1-3; D possibly corresponds to TRBD1 (6 bases). Germline V lookup: CDR1 SNHLY, CDR2 FYNNEI. The CDR3 is made up of 14 amino acids. V gave up 7 bases and J gave up 4 bases, with 14 bases separating them. The CDR3 coding sequence is TGTGCCAGCACGACAGGTCTTGGAGGAAACACCATATATTTT. As protein: CASTTGLGGNTIYF.

The rearrangement joins TRBV9 to TRBJ2-1; D uncertain. Trimming pared 3 bases from V and 0 bases from J, leaving 7 bases between. The CDR3 runs 14 residues. Germline CDR1 is SGDLS and CDR2 is YYNGEE. CDR3 nucleotides: TGTGCCAGCAGCGCCTCGGACTCCTACAATGAGCAGTTCTTC. Its protein product is CASSASDSYNEQFF.